This T cell receptor beta chain was recorded in a study of a mutant IDH1 vaccine in newly diagnosed glioma. Whole-study context: Vaccination was launched 4-6 weeks after radiotherapy alone, or with temozolomide cycles. Beforehand, treatment had been radiotherapy, temozolomide, or both; the majority received both.

The table came from immunoSEQ multiplex PCR; TCRdb's copy has only in-frame clones and leaves some out. The table lists under 45,000 clones, around 76% of them singletons. The CDR3 is 14 residues long. Germline CDR1 reads LNHDA; CDR2 reads SQIVND (reference sequence). V dropped 4 bases and J dropped 4 bases, with 11 bases sitting between them. As for time point: week 23, last vaccination. Vaccinated patients received 300 ug of mutant IDH1 20-mer peptide per dose, with topical imiquimod. Tumors from donors were new WHO grade 3 or 4 IDH1-mutant astrocytomas with ATRX loss. Points on this clone: The antigen is not known.

This clonotype was sampled from a man aged 45-65 years with glioma. This specimen consisted of PBMCs, obtained from a glioma patient whose treatment included an IDH1 peptide vaccine. The rearrangement uses TRBV19 and TRBJ1-5; D might be TRBD1 (5 bases). CDR3 protein: CASSNGGRNQPQHF. The CDR3 nucleotides read TGTGCCAGTAGTAATGGGGGAAGGAATCAGCCCCAGCATTTT.